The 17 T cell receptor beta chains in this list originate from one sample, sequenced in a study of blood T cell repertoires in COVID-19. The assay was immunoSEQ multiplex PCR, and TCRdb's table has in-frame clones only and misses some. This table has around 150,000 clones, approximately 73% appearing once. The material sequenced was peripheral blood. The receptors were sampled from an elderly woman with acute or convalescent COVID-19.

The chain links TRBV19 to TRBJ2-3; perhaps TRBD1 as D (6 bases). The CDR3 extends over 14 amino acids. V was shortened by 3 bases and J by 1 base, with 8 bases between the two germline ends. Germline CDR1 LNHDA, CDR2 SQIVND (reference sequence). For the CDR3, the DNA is TGTGCCAGTAGTATTAAGGGGGGCACAGATACGCAGTATTTT. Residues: CASSIKGGTDTQYF. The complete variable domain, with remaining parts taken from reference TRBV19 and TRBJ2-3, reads DGGITQSPKYLFRKEGQNVTLSCEQNLNHDAMYWYRQDPGQGLRLIYYSQIVNDFQKGDIAEGYSVSREKKESFPLTVTSAQKNPTAFYLCASSIKGGTDTQYFGPGTRLTVL.

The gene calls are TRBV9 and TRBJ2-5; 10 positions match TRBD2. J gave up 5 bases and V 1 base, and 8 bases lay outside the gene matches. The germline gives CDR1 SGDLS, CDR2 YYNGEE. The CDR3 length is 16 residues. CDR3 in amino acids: CASSVSKREGRETQYF. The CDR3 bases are TGTGCCAGCAGCGTATCTAAGCGGGAGGGCCGGGAGACCCAGTACTTC.

In DNA form, the CDR3 reads TGTGCCAGCAGCCAAGTGGGGACAGGTACTTATAGCAATCAGCCCCAGCATTTT. This translates into CASSQVGTGTYSNQPQHF. The chain couples TRBV11-3 to TRBJ1-5; TRBD1 agrees at 8 bases. Looked up from germline, CDR1 is SGHNT and CDR2 is YENEEA. This CDR3 has 18 amino acids. V was clipped by 5 bases and J by 0 bases; unmatched bases: 12.

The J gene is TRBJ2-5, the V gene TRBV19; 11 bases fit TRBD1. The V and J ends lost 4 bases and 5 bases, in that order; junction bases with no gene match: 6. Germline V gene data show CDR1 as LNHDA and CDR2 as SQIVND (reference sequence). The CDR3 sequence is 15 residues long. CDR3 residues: CASSTRTGGGETQYF. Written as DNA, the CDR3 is TGTGCCAGTAGTACGAGGACAGGGGGCGGGGAGACCCAGTACTTC.

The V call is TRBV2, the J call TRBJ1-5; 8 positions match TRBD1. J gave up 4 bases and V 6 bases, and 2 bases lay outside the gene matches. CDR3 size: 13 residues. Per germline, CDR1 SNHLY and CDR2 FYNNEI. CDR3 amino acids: CASRRQGNQPQHF. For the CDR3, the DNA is TGTGCCAGCAGGAGACAGGGGAATCAGCCCCAGCATTTT.

CDR3 nucleotide sequence: TGTGCCAGTAGTATAGGAGGGGGGACTAGAAAGTTCTTC. It specifies CASSIGGGTRKFF. J is TRBJ2-1 and V is TRBV19, with 8 bases fitting TRBD2. Germline loops: CDR1 LNHDA, CDR2 SQIVND (reference sequence). The CDR3 is made up of 13 amino acids. J lost 14 bases, V lost 1 base, and 7 bases had no gene match. The full variable domain, with the rest looked up from reference TRBV19 and TRBJ2-1, is DGGITQSPKYLFRKEGQNVTLSCEQNLNHDAMYWYRQDPGQGLRLIYYSQIVNDFQKGDIAEGYSVSREKKESFPLTVTSAQKNPTAFYLCASSIGGGTRKFFGPGTRLTVL.

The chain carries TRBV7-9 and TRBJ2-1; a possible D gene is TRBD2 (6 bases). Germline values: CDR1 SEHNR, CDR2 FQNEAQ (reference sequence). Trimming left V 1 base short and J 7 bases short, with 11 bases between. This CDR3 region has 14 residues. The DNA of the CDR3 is TGTGCCAGCAGCTTAGAGGGGCTAGCGAATGAGCAGTTCTTC. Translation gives CASSLEGLANEQFF.

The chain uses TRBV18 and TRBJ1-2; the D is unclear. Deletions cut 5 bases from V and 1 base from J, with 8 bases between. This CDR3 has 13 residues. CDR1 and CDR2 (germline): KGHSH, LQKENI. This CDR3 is CASSAEDNYGYTF. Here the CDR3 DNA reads TGTGCCAGCTCAGCTGAGGATAACTATGGCTACACCTTC.

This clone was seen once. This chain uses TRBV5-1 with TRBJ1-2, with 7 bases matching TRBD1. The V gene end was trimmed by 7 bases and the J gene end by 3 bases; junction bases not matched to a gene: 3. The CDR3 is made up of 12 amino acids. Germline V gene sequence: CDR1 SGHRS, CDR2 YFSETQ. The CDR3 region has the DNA TGCGCCAGCCGGGACAGTGACTATGGCTACACCTTC. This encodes CASRDSDYGYTF. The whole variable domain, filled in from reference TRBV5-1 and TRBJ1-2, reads KAGVTQTPRYLIKTRGQQVTLSCSPISGHRSVSWYQQTPGQGLQFLFEYFSETQRNKGNFPGRFSGRQFSNSRSEMNVSTLELGDSALYLCASRDSDYGYTFGSGTRLTVV.

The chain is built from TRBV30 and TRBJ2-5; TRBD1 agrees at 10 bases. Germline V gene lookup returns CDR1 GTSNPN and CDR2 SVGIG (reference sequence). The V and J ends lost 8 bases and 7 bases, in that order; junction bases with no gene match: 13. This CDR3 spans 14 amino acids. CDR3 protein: CARTDRGPGGTQYF. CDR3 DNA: TGTGCCAGGACAGACAGGGGGCCGGGGGGGACCCAGTACTTC.

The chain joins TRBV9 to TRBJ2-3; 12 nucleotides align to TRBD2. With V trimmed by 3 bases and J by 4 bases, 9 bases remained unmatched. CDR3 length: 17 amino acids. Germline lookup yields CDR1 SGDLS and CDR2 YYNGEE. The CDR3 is CASSAPFASGGADTQYF. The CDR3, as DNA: TGTGCCAGCAGCGCCCCGTTTGCTAGCGGGGGGGCAGATACGCAGTATTTT.

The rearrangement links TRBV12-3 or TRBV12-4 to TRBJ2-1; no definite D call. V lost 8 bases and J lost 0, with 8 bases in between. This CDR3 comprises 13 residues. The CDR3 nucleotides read TGTGCCAGCTGTGTTAGCTCCTACAATGAGCAGTTCTTC. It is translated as CASCVSSYNEQFF.

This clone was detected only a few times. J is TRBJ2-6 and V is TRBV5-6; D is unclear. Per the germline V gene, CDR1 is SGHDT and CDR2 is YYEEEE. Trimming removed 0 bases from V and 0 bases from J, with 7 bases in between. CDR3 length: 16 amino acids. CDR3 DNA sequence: TGTGCCAGCAGCTTGGTGGTAGACTCTGGGGCCAACGTCCTGACTTTC. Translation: CASSLVVDSGANVLTF.

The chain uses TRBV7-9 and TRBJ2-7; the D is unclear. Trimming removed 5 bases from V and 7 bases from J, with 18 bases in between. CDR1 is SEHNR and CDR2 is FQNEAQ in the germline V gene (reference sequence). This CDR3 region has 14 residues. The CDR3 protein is CASSNVWSAREQYF. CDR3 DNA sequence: TGTGCCAGCAGCAACGTTTGGTCGGCGCGGGAGCAGTACTTC.

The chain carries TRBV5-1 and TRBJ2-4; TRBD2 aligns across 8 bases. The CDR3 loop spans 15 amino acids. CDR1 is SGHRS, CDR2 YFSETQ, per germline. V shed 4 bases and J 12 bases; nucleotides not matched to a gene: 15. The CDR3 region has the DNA TGCGCCAGCAGCAGTAGTTCCGGAACCGGGAGGGGTCAGTACTTC. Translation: CASSSSSGTGRGQYF.

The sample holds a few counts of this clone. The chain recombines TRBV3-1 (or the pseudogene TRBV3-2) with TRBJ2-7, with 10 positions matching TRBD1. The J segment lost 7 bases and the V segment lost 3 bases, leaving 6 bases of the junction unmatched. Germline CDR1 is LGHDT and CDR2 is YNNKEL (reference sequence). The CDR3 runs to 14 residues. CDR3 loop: CASSHGTGALEQYF. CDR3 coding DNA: TGTGCCAGCAGCCACGGGACAGGGGCATTGGAGCAGTACTTC.

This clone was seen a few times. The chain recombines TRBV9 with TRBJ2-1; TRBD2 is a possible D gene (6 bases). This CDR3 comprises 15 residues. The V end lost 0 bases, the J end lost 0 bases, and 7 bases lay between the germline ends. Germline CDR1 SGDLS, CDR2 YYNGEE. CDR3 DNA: TGTGCCAGCAGCGTAGGCGGGGACTCCTACAATGAGCAGTTCTTC. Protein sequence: CASSVGGDSYNEQFF.